This T cell receptor beta chain was recovered during a study of blood T cell repertoires in COVID-19. Methods used by the authors: Reference gene primer amplification gave estimated nucleated cell counts. TCRdb keeps only in-frame clones here, not all; method: immunoSEQ multiplex PCR. V and J calls and clone size follow that table, whereas D and trimming were derived from the DNA. The table shows roughly 250,000 clones, with 86% occurring only once. Input material: PBMCs or T cells enriched from blood (not recorded which). The TCR comes from a woman aged 50 to 60 who had recovered from COVID-19.

The CDR3 coding sequence is TGTGCCAGCAGGCCGGGACTAGCGGACAATGAGCAGTTCTTC. It translates to CASRPGLADNEQFF. The rearrangement uses TRBV5-4 and TRBJ2-1, with TRBD2 matching over 11 bases. Germline V lookup: CDR1 SGHNT, CDR2 YYREEE (reference sequence). This CDR3 region has 14 residues. V was pared by 5 bases and J by 5 bases, with 3 bases of the junction left unmatched. The entire variable domain, with the rest obtained from reference TRBV5-4 and TRBJ2-1, is as follows: ETGVTQSPTHLIKTRGQQVTLRCSSQSGHNTVSWYQQALGQGPQFIFQYYREEENGRGNFPPRFSGLQFPNYSSELNVNALELDDSALYLCASRPGLADNEQFFGPGTRLTVL.